These T cell receptor beta chains were read from a single sample in a study of neurological immune-mediated disorders. Each CDR3 protein gets one entry after TCRdb re-called the 5' RACE reads with MiXCR. The sample contains about 90,000 distinct CDR3 sequences, around 13% of which appear only once. The sequencing sample was made of PBMCs. These receptors all stem from a female donor with HTLV-1-associated myelopathy (HAM/TSP). Each CDR3 is given with its conserved first and last residue. D genes are given only for firm matches.

TRBJ1-3 TRBV29-1 NA CSVEDLGQVGNTIYF
TRBJ2-6 TRBV28 NA CASSLGGHSGAVLTF
TRBJ1-2 TRBV27 NA CASSLSAGLYGYTF
TRBJ2-2 TRBV9 NA CASSASDWTINTGELFF
TRBJ1-5 TRBV5-1 TRBD1 CASSLGQGIQPQHF
TRBJ2-5 TRBV7-9 TRBD2 CASNFGGASETQYF
TRBJ2-2 TRBV7-3 NA CASSLLGLGELFF
TRBJ1-5 TRBV10-3 NA CAISESVVRPQHF
TRBJ2-1 TRBV6-1 TRBD1 CASSMDRGYNEQFF
TRBJ2-3 TRBV5-1 TRBD2 CASSRTSGGPSTDTQYF
TRBJ2-3 TRBV6-6 NA CASTSRGPDGAQYF
TRBJ2-5 TRBV5-1 NA CASSLASTGYLQETQYF
TRBJ2-2 TRBV9 TRBD2 CASSDPFGTSGDTGELFF